A selection of T cell receptor beta chains follows, all from one sample in a study of blood T cell repertoires in COVID-19. TCRdb keeps only in-frame clones here, not all; method: immunoSEQ multiplex PCR. Among 450,000 or so clones listed, roughly nine tenths were seen once. Sequencing was carried out using peripheral blood. The receptors stem from a man aged 18 to 30 with COVID-19, enrolled during active disease. Each CDR3 is given with its conserved first and last residue. The D gene is left open where the match is weak. Size tells how often a clone was seen (once, few, many) or the class of an expanded clone, and some rows leave it out.

d_call,j_call,clone_size,v_call,cdr3_nt,cdr3_aa
NA,TRBJ2-3,NA,TRBV6-5,TGTGCCAGCACAGAACGGCGGCCCACAGATACGCAGTATTTT,CASTERRPTDTQYF
TRBD2,TRBJ2-2,NA,TRBV5-4,TGTGCCAGCAGTCAACTAGCGGGAGGGAACACCGGGGAGCTGTTTTTT,CASSQLAGGNTGELFF
TRBD2,TRBJ2-7,NA,TRBV24-1,TGTGCCACCAGTCTAGCGGGAGAAAGCCTAGACGAGCAGTACTTC,CATSLAGESLDEQYF
TRBD2,TRBJ2-1,NA,TRBV7-2,TGTGCCAGCAGCTTAGTGGACAGCGGGAGTGGGCAGTTCTTC,CASSLVDSGSGQFF
TRBD1,TRBJ1-4,NA,TRBV10-1,TGCGCCAGCAGCGACAGGGGCCGGAATGAAAAACTGTTTTTT,CASSDRGRNEKLFF
NA,TRBJ1-4,NA,TRBV3-1/TRBV3-2,TGTGCCAGCAGCCCGTTTACAGGCAGGCGTAATGAAAAACTGTTTTTT,CASSPFTGRRNEKLFF
NA,TRBJ2-7,few,TRBV30,TGTGCCTGGAGCGTGGACCAGGGGGAGCAGTACTTC,CAWSVDQGEQYF
NA,TRBJ2-5,NA,TRBV7-3,TGTGCCAGCAGCTTACAACCAGGCCCTCAAGAGACCCAGTACTTC,CASSLQPGPQETQYF
TRBD1,TRBJ2-5,NA,TRBV7-9,TGTGCCAGCAGCTTAGGACAGGGGGACTACCATAACCAAGAGACCCAGTACTTC,CASSLGQGDYHNQETQYF
NA,TRBJ1-2,NA,TRBV11-1,TGTGCCAGCAGCCCGCAGGCAGGGGTTGGCTATGGCTACACCTTC,CASSPQAGVGYGYTF
TRBD2,TRBJ2-3,NA,TRBV6-5,TGTGCCAGCAGGCTAGCGGGAGTGGATACGCAGTATTTT,CASRLAGVDTQYF
TRBD2,TRBJ2-1,once,TRBV7-8,TGTGCCAGCAGCCTTGCTGCTAGCGGGGGGCCAGAGCAGTTCTTC,CASSLAASGGPEQFF
TRBD2,TRBJ2-1,NA,TRBV7-9,TGTGCCAGCAGTGATATAGCGGGGGGGCACAATGAGCAGTTCTTC,CASSDIAGGHNEQFF
NA,TRBJ2-1,NA,TRBV4-1,TGCGCCAGCAGCCAAGGACGGGGGGCTGGGTACAATGAGCAGTTCTTC,CASSQGRGAGYNEQFF
NA,TRBJ2-7,NA,TRBV10-1,TGCGCCAGCAGTGAGTCGGTAGGGAGGACCGGGCAGTACTTC,CASSESVGRTGQYF
TRBD2,TRBJ2-1,NA,TRBV7-3,TGTGCCAGCAGCTTGACTAGCGGGCTCAATGAGCAGTTCTTC,CASSLTSGLNEQFF